These 17 T cell receptor beta chains were all obtained from the same sample, sequenced in a study of blood T cells in healthy people across ages (dated by TCRdb to the mid-2010s). The library was prepared using 5' RACE. Instrument used: Illumina HiSeq 2500. A second 7 to 11 cycle PCR used a sample-barcoded 5' primer and a J-beta primer mix. TCRdb itself trimmed the public reads at Q25 with fastp, ran MiXCR and retained productive beta chains. Rows are combined by CDR3 protein, so each entry shows the most common genes and DNA. The sample contains 650,000 to 800,000 distinct CDR3 sequences, approximately 48% of them found a single time. Of the sample, around 18% is held by the ten largest clones. The sequencing sample was made of blood. The receptors were gathered from a man between 60 and 70 years old in good health.

The chain combines TRBV12-3 or TRBV12-4 with TRBJ1-4; D ambiguous. The ends were cut back, 5 bases at V and 8 bases at J, with 15 bases in the middle. The CDR3 totals 14 residues. CDR3 nucleotide sequence: TGTGCCAGCAGTATGGCCCCCCTGGGGGAAAAACTGTTTTTT. Amino acids: CASSMAPLGEKLFF.

Concerning this clonotype itself: The germline gene is not matched at one end of the junction; a read error may be the cause. V gene TRBV18 combines with J gene TRBJ1-2; D is ambiguous. CDR1 KGHSH and CDR2 LQKENI come from the germline V gene. This CDR3 is built from 14 residues. CDR3 coding DNA: TGTGCCAGCTCACCTTCACAGAAACACTATGGCCACACCTTC. Protein: CASSPSQKHYGHTF.

The CDR3 protein is CASSWVGGLDTDTQYF. The CDR3 bases are TGTGCCAGCAGTTGGGTGGGCGGCCTGGACACAGATACGCAGTATTTT. The chain carries TRBV27 and TRBJ2-3, with D unclear. V lost 4 bases, J lost 2 bases, and 16 bases lay in between. The germline gives CDR1 MNHEY, CDR2 SMNVEV (reference sequence). CDR3 length: 16 residues.

Concerning this clonotype: One junction end does not reproduce the germline sequence, and a read error may be involved. CDR3 in DNA: TGTGCTAGCAGCTTGAGCGGGGGGCCGGGCAATGAGCAGTTCTTC. This codes for CASSLSGGPGNEQFF. The chain employs TRBV7-7 and TRBJ2-1; 9 bases are a match to TRBD2. The length of the CDR3 is 15 residues. The germline CDR1 and CDR2 sequences are SSHAT and FNYEAQ (reference sequence).

The sample holds a few counts of this clonotype. The chain couples TRBV6-2 or TRBV6-3 to TRBJ1-1; D uncertain. The CDR3 covers 12 residues. Germline lookup yields CDR1 MNHEY and CDR2 SVGEGT. Trimming removed 6 bases at V and 2 bases at J, with 7 bases between. The CDR3 here is CASRWENTEAFF. The CDR3 DNA sequence: TGTGCCAGCAGGTGGGAAAACACTGAAGCTTTCTTT.

The V and J genes are TRBV20-1 and TRBJ2-3; possibly TRBD1 for D (6 bases). The germline V and J ends were trimmed by 6 bases and 4 bases, with 14 bases remaining between them. Germline values: CDR1 DFQATT, CDR2 SNEGSKA (reference sequence). The CDR3 length is 13 residues. CDR3 protein: CSATQGGPDTQYF. CDR3 sequence (DNA): TGCAGTGCAACACAGGGTGGCCCAGATACGCAGTATTTT.

The chain joins TRBV28 to TRBJ2-7; 7 bases align to TRBD1. CDR1 and CDR2 (germline): MDHEN, SYDVKM. V was clipped by 3 bases and J by 3 bases; unmatched bases: 2. The CDR3 consists of 13 residues. The CDR3 is CASSFTGVYEQYF. CDR3 nucleotide sequence: TGTGCCAGCAGTTTTACAGGGGTCTACGAGCAGTACTTC.

The J gene is TRBJ2-7, the V gene TRBV19; TRBD1 might be the D (6 bases). V was clipped by 4 bases and J by 0 bases, with 10 bases between them. In germline, CDR1 is LNHDA, CDR2 SQIVND (reference sequence). CDR3 length: 14 residues. The CDR3 DNA sequence: TGTGCCAGTAGTAAAAACAGGGACTCCTACGAGCAGTACTTC. This gives the protein CASSKNRDSYEQYF.

The chain joins TRBV20-1 to TRBJ1-1; D ambiguous. Germline CDR1 is DFQATT and CDR2 is SNEGSKA (reference sequence). This CDR3 has 14 amino acids. V was shortened by 2 bases and J by 2 bases, with 12 bases between the two germline ends. CDR3 amino acids: CSARSGNSNTEAFF. The CDR3 bases are TGCAGTGCTAGATCCGGGAATTCTAACACTGAAGCTTTCTTT.

The CDR3 sequence is CASSVDGTANTEAFF. CDR3 sequence (DNA): TGTGCCAGCAGCGTAGATGGGACCGCGAACACTGAAGCTTTCTTT. This rearrangement joins TRBV9 to TRBJ1-1; D may be TRBD1 (5 bases). The germline CDR1 and CDR2 sequences are SGDLS and YYNGEE. CDR3 length: 15 amino acids. V lost 0 bases and J 1 base, leaving 10 bases between the germline ends. Complete variable domain (other parts from reference TRBV9 and TRBJ1-1): DSGVTQTPKHLITATGQRVTLRCSPRSGDLSVYWYQQSLDQGLQFLIQYYNGEERAKGNILERFSAQQFPDLHSELNLSSLELGDSALYFCASSVDGTANTEAFFGQGTRLTVV.

This clonotype has only a few counts. This chain connects TRBV7-2 to TRBJ2-3, with D perhaps given as TRBD1 or TRBD2 (6 bases each). CDR3 length: 17 amino acids. V was pared by 5 bases and J by 2 bases, with 20 bases between. CDR1 is SGHTA and CDR2 is FQGNSA in the germline V gene. The CDR3 spells CASSPEGGLFPTDTQYF. Here the CDR3 DNA reads TGTGCCAGCAGCCCCGAGGGGGGCCTGTTCCCCACAGATACGCAGTATTTT.

CDR3 DNA: TGTGCCAGCAGCCCACGGGCGACAGGCTTAGGTGAAAAACTGTTTTTT. This encodes CASSPRATGLGEKLFF. This chain links TRBV14 with TRBJ1-4, with D possibly TRBD1 on 6 matching bases. Deletions cut 4 bases from V and 7 bases from J, with 19 bases between. In germline, CDR1 is SGHDN, CDR2 FVKESK. CDR3 length: 16 amino acids.

This clonotype was seen more than once but under ten times. The chain joins TRBV6-5 to TRBJ1-2; D not resolved. Trimming left V 4 bases short and J 3 bases short, with 12 bases between. The CDR3 is made up of 14 amino acids. CDR1 and CDR2 from the germline V gene are MNHEY and SVGAGI. The CDR3 bases are TGTGCCAGCAGTTTAACATCCGAGGACTATGGCTACACCTTC. Translating gives CASSLTSEDYGYTF.

This clonotype was picked up a small number of times. The chain combines TRBV5-6 with TRBJ2-3; 12 nucleotides line up with TRBD2. The CDR3 sequence is 17 residues long. CDR1 and CDR2 from the germline V gene are SGHDT and YYEEEE. The V and J ends lost 0 bases and 2 bases, in that order; junction bases with no gene match: 4. The CDR3 DNA sequence: TGTGCCAGCAGCTTGGGACTAGCGGGGGCCCTCACAGATACGCAGTATTTT. Residues: CASSLGLAGALTDTQYF.

The chain combines TRBV10-3 with TRBJ2-2; possible D gene TRBD1, 6 bases. CDR1 ENHRY and CDR2 SYGVKD come from the germline V gene. V lost 8 bases and J lost 1, with 11 bases in between. CDR3 length: 14 residues. CDR3 sequence reads: CAIGKGVNTGELFF. Here the CDR3 DNA reads TGTGCCATCGGAAAGGGGGTGAACACCGGGGAGCTGTTTTTT.

This clonotype was seen only a few times. The CDR3 sequence is CASRELAGGGEQFF. Written as DNA, the CDR3 is TGTGCCAGCAGGGAGCTAGCGGGGGGTGGTGAGCAGTTCTTC. This chain connects TRBV3-1 to TRBJ2-1; TRBD2 aligns across 11 bases. In germline, CDR1 is LGHDT, CDR2 YNNKEL (reference sequence). This CDR3 has 14 amino acids. The V gene end was trimmed by 6 bases and the J gene end by 9 bases; junction bases not matched to a gene: 7.

The genes are TRBV14 and TRBJ2-7, with D tentatively TRBD1 or TRBD2 (5 bases each). The J call is doubtful: the DNA matches TRBJ2-5 better. This CDR3 comprises 14 residues. The germline V gene encodes CDR1 SGHDN and CDR2 FVKESK. The CDR3 DNA is TGTGCCAGCAGCGGCGCGAGGGGTTTCGAGACCCAGTACTTC. Translating gives CASSGARGFETQYF.